This TCR beta chain appears in the sequencing data of a study of metastatic and nonmetastatic thyroid tumors. TCRdb re-analyzed the PCR reads through MiXCR. The sample comprises some 35,000 clones, approximately 32% of which are singletons, and less than 9.5% rests with the top ten. The CDR3 has 13 residues. The V gene's germline CDR1 is KGHDR and CDR2 SFDVKD. V shed 9 bases and J shed 5 bases, with 16 bases lying between them. The entire patient cohort was treatment-naive prior to thyroid surgery. This chain links TRBV24-1 with TRBJ2-7; D gene unclear. Sequencing was carried out using blood. The clonotype comes from a female donor with papillary thyroid cancer or a benign thyroid nodule (not recorded which). Some clones in this sample may be carry-over from other donors' samples. The CDR3 reads CATSHPGADEQYF. CDR3 nucleotides: TGTGCCACCTCCCATCCGGGTGCGGACGAGCAGTACTTC.